Listed here is a single T cell receptor (beta chain). Its antigen is unidentified. These data come from a study of monozygotic twins with inflammatory bowel disease. Findings of the study overall: Distinction of different T cell subtypes was not possible.

From germline, CDR1 is SGHRS and CDR2 YFSETQ. The CDR3 consists of 13 residues. Two nested PCRs, of 16 and 9 cycles, processed TCRalpha and TCRbeta cDNA. TCRdb reanalyzed the 5' RACE reads, giving one entry per CDR3 protein sequence and no DNA. This repertoire includes 350,000 to 550,000 distinct CDR3 sequences. This receptor was obtained from a human donor with ulcerative colitis or Crohn's disease, or a healthy co-twin of an affected twin (not recorded which). This rearrangement joins TRBV5-1 to TRBJ2-5. What was sequenced was blood. CDR3 sequence reads: CASSLGILETQYF.